What follows describes a single T cell receptor (beta chain). Its target is not known. This entry comes from a study of cytomegalovirus exposure and HLA in healthy donors. PCR involved 60 Vbeta and 13 Jbeta primers. The data were produced by immunoSEQ multiplex PCR, yet TCRdb's version contains in-frame clones alone and is incomplete. The sample has about 94,000 clones, about three fifths seen once. With V trimmed by 4 bases and J by 9 bases, 7 bases remained unmatched. The CDR3 is 13 amino acids. Germline V gives CDR1 SGDLS, CDR2 YYNGEE. Whole-study results and caveats: The only immune exposure information that was available was CMV serostatus. A few CMV-associated chains were confirmed in vitro to be specific for CMV antigens. According to the study, around 150 TCR beta chains were cytomegalovirus-associated. Likely technical artifact: a cluster of highly shared sequence variants.

The chain combines TRBV9 with TRBJ2-5, with 9 bases matching TRBD1. The TCR was taken from a man aged 30 to 39 in good health and CMV-seronegative. The material sequenced was PBMCs. CDR3 amino acids: CASSRTGEAAQYF. For the CDR3, the DNA is TGTGCCAGCAGCCGGACAGGGGAGGCTGCCCAGTACTTC.